The TCR beta chain under discussion was sequenced for a study of T-cell reconstitution after alpha-beta-depleted transplantation in children. Notes on the study in general: Most T-cell counts and diversity one year after the transplant came from T cells that were newly produced. There were reportedly several hundred expanded graft clones from which alpha-beta T cells came about two months after transplant. TCRbeta diversity was high at day 60 in some patients (a result of surviving recipient T cells and thymic progenitors).

CDR3 length: 14 residues. From germline, CDR1 is LGHNA and CDR2 YNFKEQ. Trimming stripped 2 bases from V and 2 bases from J, with 8 bases between. For TCRbeta, the library was prepared with unique molecular identifiers. TCRdb recomputed calls from the PCR reads with MiXCR, one row per CDR3 protein. The profile shows about 190,000 distinct CDR3 sequences, roughly 11% of them singletons. This clonotype has a count of ten or more. Its antigen is currently unknown. The V and J genes are TRBV4-2 and TRBJ2-3; no firm D call. This TCR came from a boy between 2 and 10 years old with acute myeloid leukemia, due to receive a stem cell transplant. This specimen was PBMCs, taken before TCRalphabeta/CD19-depleted stem cell transplant. The DNA for the CDR3 is TGTGCCAGCAGCCAACAACGGAACACAGATACGCAGTATTTT. This codes for CASSQQRNTDTQYF.